This T cell receptor beta chain was captured in a study of Ad26.COV2.S vaccination and SARS-CoV-2 variants. Study-level findings and limits: An underestimation of total T cell responses may have resulted from the TCR breadth and depth analyses. Researchers reported similar non-spike TCR breadth in vaccine and placebo recipients.

The germline gives CDR1 LNHDA, CDR2 SQIVND (reference sequence). The junction had 7 bases not matched to a gene; V was cut back by 5 bases and J by 3 bases. This CDR3 spans 14 amino acids. About this clone: Its antigen is as yet unknown.

Treatment given: 15 to 20 received Ad26.COV2.S at low or high dose, single or two shots; about 5 received placebo; per-sample allocation not given. Material that was analyzed had been drawn on day 63 after the first vaccine or placebo injection. An adult donor aged 18-55 years was enrolled in Boston. The data were produced by immunoSEQ multiplex PCR, yet TCRdb's version contains in-frame clones alone and is incomplete. The sample carries some 500,000 clones, 80% to 90% recorded once. The chain links TRBV19 to TRBJ2-7, with 7 bases matching TRBD1. The receptor was derived from a person between 18 and 60 years old who received the Ad26.COV2.S COVID-19 vaccine or a placebo. The sample consisted of peripheral blood, taken in a trial of Ad26.COV2.S vaccine versus placebo. The CDR3 DNA reads TGTGCCAGTAGTCTCAGGACAGGTTTCTACGAGCAGTACTTC. Translated: CASSLRTGFYEQYF.